The rows below give T cell receptor beta chains drawn from one sample of a study of Ad26.COV2.S vaccination and SARS-CoV-2 variants. Measured with immunoSEQ multiplex PCR; TCRdb has only the in-frame clones, and not every one. The sample lists more than 250,000 clones; roughly 86% were seen once. The sequenced sample was peripheral blood, obtained in a trial of Ad26.COV2.S vaccine versus placebo. The receptors stem from a person between 18 and 65 years old who received the Ad26.COV2.S COVID-19 vaccine or a placebo. Both conserved end residues are part of each CDR3. The D gene is left open where the match is weak. Clone size appears in some rows only: once, few, many, or a class for an expanded clone.

- | TRBJ1-2 | 15 | TRBV5-1 | - | CASSLAGQGPVGYTF | TGCGCCAGCAGCTTGGCGGGGCAGGGTCCGGTAGGCTACACCTTC
- | TRBJ2-7 | 14 | TRBV4-1 | once | CASSQDGGGYEQYF | TGCGCCAGCAGCCAAGACGGGGGCGGGTACGAGCAGTACTTC
TRBD1 | TRBJ2-5 | 14 | TRBV6-5 | - | CASTDTGGQETQYF | TGTGCCAGCACCGACACAGGGGGCCAAGAGACCCAGTACTTC
TRBD1 | TRBJ2-5 | 14 | TRBV28 | - | CASRTDRVGETQYF | TGTGCCAGTAGGACCGACAGGGTCGGAGAGACCCAGTACTTC
- | TRBJ1-1 | 13 | TRBV12-3/TRBV12-4 | - | CASKRDENTEAFF | TGTGCCAGCAAGCGAGACGAGAACACTGAAGCTTTCTTT
- | TRBJ1-1 | 13 | TRBV25-1 | - | CASSIRGRTEAFF | TGTGCCAGCAGTATAAGGGGTCGAACTGAAGCTTTCTTT
- | TRBJ1-6 | 15 | TRBV3-1/TRBV3-2 | - | CASSRQSSYNSPLHF | TGTGCCAGCAGTAGACAGAGCTCCTATAATTCACCCCTCCACTTT
- | TRBJ2-6 | 15 | TRBV30 | - | CACHIRGAGANVLTF | TGTGCCTGTCATATACGTGGGGCTGGGGCCAACGTCCTGACTTTC
TRBD1 | TRBJ1-1 | 16 | TRBV5-1 | - | CASSLDGTGVRSEAFF | TGCGCCAGCAGCTTGGACGGGACAGGGGTTCGGTCTGAAGCTTTCTTT
- | TRBJ1-1 | 12 | TRBV30 | once | CAWSVVGTEAFF | TGTGCCTGGAGTGTAGTTGGCACTGAAGCTTTCTTT
TRBD1 | TRBJ1-3 | 15 | TRBV10-2 | - | CASRQTGDGGNTIYF | TGCGCCAGCAGACAGACAGGGGATGGTGGAAACACCATATATTTT
TRBD1 | TRBJ2-6 | 16 | TRBV5-4 | - | CASRGTASSGANVLTF | TGTGCCAGCAGAGGGACAGCCAGCTCTGGGGCCAACGTCCTGACTTTC
- | TRBJ1-1 | 11 | TRBV27 | - | CASRTGLEAFF | TGTGCCAGTAGGACCGGTCTCGAAGCTTTCTTT
TRBD2 | TRBJ2-7 | 14 | TRBV7-2 | once | CASSFSGFSYEQYF | TGTGCCAGCAGCTTTAGCGGGTTCTCCTACGAGCAGTACTTC
- | TRBJ2-3 | 15 | TRBV7-9 | - | CASSSNGGSTDTQYF | TGTGCCAGCAGCTCGAACGGGGGCAGCACAGATACGCAGTATTTT
TRBD1 | TRBJ1-1 | 19 | TRBV10-3 | - | CAISGGEIGTGNRRTEAFF | TGTGCCATCAGTGGCGGAGAGATTGGGACAGGGAATAGGAGGACTGAAGCTTTCTTT
TRBD2 | TRBJ2-7 | 13 | TRBV29-1 | - | CSVGGVISYEQYF | TGCAGCGTGGGAGGGGTAATCTCCTACGAGCAGTACTTC
- | TRBJ1-3 | 15 | TRBV9 | - | CASSVGGFSGNTIYF | TGTGCCAGCAGCGTTGGGGGATTCTCTGGAAACACCATATATTTT
- | TRBJ2-5 | 19 | TRBV7-9 | - | CASSYGGRGLLIGKETQYF | TGTGCCAGCAGTTACGGGGGCAGGGGATTATTAATCGGAAAAGAGACCCAGTACTTC